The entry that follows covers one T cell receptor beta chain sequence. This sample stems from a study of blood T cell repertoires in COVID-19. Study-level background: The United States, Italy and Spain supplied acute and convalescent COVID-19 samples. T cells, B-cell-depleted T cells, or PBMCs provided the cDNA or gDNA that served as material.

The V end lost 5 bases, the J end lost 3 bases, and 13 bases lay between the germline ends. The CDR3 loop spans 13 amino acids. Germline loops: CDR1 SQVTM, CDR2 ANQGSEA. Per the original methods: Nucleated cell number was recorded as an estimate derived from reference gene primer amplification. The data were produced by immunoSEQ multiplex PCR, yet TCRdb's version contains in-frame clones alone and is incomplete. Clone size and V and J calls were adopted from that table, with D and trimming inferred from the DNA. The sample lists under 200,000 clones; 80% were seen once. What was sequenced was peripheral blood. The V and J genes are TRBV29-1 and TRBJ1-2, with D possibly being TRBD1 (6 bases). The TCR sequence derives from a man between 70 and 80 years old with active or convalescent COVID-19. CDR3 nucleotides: TGCAGCGTTATAATGGACAGCTACTATGGCTACACCTTC. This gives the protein CSVIMDSYYGYTF. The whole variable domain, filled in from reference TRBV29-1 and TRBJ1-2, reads SAVISQKPSRDICQRGTSLTIQCQVDSQVTMMFWYRQQPGQSLTLIATANQGSEATYESGFVIDKFPISRPNLTFSTLTVSNMSPEDSSIYLCSVIMDSYYGYTFGSGTRLTVV.